This T cell receptor (beta chain) was sequenced for a study of blood T cell repertoires in COVID-19. In the study overall: Acute and convalescent COVID-19 samples came from the United States, Italy and Spain.

Authors' analysis steps: Researchers report that nucleated cell counts were estimated from reference gene primer amplification. This table comes from immunoSEQ multiplex PCR, and its TCRdb copy is limited to in-frame clones, with some not included. V, J and clone size are those of that table, while D and trimming were read from the DNA. The sample holds 95,000 to 150,000 clones, about 89% seen once. Trimming took off 3 bases at V and 8 bases at J, with 13 bases between the two ends. Germline assignment: CDR1 MDHEN and CDR2 SYDVKM. CDR3 length: 13 residues. Sample: peripheral blood. The source of this sequence is a woman in her seventies with acute or convalescent COVID-19. The J gene is TRBJ1-1, the V gene TRBV28; TRBD1 might be the D (5 bases). The CDR3 reads CASSLLGEEEAFF. In DNA form, the CDR3 reads TGTGCCAGCAGTTTGCTAGGGGAAGAAGAAGCTTTCTTT.